The sequence of this T cell receptor beta chain was determined in a study of T-cell reconstitution after alpha-beta-depleted transplantation in children. The V segment lost 5 bases and the J segment 9 bases; nucleotides outside the gene matches: 10. The CDR3 spans 15 residues. This clonotype was picked up a small number of times. Unique molecular identifiers were used to barcode this TCRbeta library. Each CDR3 protein is one row after TCRdb ran MiXCR on the PCR reads. This sample carries 450,000 to 600,000 distinct CDR3 sequences, about 16% of them seen once, and the ten largest clones take approximately 3%.

This sequence originates from a human donor who donated a stem cell graft to a child with acute lymphoblastic leukemia. The genes are TRBV12-3 or TRBV12-4 and TRBJ1-6; 7 bases agree with TRBD1. The sequencing used PBMCs from the stem cell graft donor, collected from the stem cell graft. CDR3 loop: CASSPQGGGTSPLHF. The CDR3 region has the DNA TGTGCCAGCAGTCCCCAGGGGGGAGGAACTTCACCCCTCCACTTT.